A selection of T cell receptor beta chains follows, all from one sample in a study of radiotherapy plus CTLA-4 blockade in lung cancer. Profiling relied on immunoSEQ multiplex PCR, and the TCRdb table lists in-frame clones only, not all of them. Of 90,000 to 130,000 clones in the sample, approximately 80% were seen once. This specimen was peripheral blood, taken from a patient treated with radiotherapy plus ipilimumab. The receptor set was obtained from a human donor with non-small cell lung cancer that progressed on radiotherapy plus ipilimumab. Some clones in this sample may be carry-over from other donors' samples. The CDR3 runs from the conserved cysteine through the conserved F or W. The order of the fields is clone size, V gene, J gene, D gene, CDR3 protein, CDR3 DNA. D genes are given only for firm matches. Rows give clone size only sometimes, using once, few, many, or a class for an expanded clone.

>NA|TRBV5-1|TRBJ2-3|TRBD1
CASSFRGQGADTQYF
TGCGCCAGCAGCTTTAGAGGACAGGGGGCAGATACACAGTATTTT
>NA|TRBV30|TRBJ1-1|NA
CAWSVQRVPRTEAFF
TGTGCCTGGAGTGTACAAAGGGTCCCACGGACTGAAGCTTTCTTT
>few|TRBV6-6|TRBJ1-2|NA
CASSSRVGYTF
TGTGCCAGCAGTTCCCGGGTTGGCTACACCTTC
>NA|TRBV6-1|TRBJ2-2|NA
CASSHVPGYTGELFF
TGTGCCAGCAGTCATGTGCCAGGGTACACCGGGGAGCTGTTTTTT
>NA|TRBV15|TRBJ1-4|TRBD1
CATSKLHRGGGEKLFF
TGTGCCACCAGTAAATTACACAGGGGAGGTGGTGAAAAACTGTTTTTT
>NA|TRBV7-9|TRBJ1-1|TRBD1
CASTPRTGGYTEAFF
TGTGCCAGCACCCCCCGGACAGGGGGGTACACTGAAGCTTTCTTT
>few|TRBV11-3|TRBJ1-1|NA
CASKGSSTEAFF
TGTGCCAGCAAAGGTAGTAGCACTGAAGCTTTCTTT
>NA|TRBV30|TRBJ1-2|NA
CAWSVRDRHSYGYTF
TGTGCCTGGAGTGTAAGGGACCGACACTCCTATGGCTACACCTTC
>NA|TRBV2|TRBJ1-1|NA
CASSGWGPEAFF
TGTGCCAGCAGTGGATGGGGTCCTGAAGCTTTCTTT
>NA|TRBV7-6|TRBJ1-4|NA
CASSLGRSEAIEKLFF
TGTGCCAGCAGCTTAGGGCGATCGGAAGCTATCGAAAAACTGTTTTTT
>NA|TRBV14|TRBJ1-1|NA
CASSQDPFDTEAFF
TGTGCCAGCAGCCAAGACCCATTTGACACTGAAGCTTTCTTT
>once|TRBV20-1|TRBJ2-7|NA
CSALVRDEQYF
TGCAGTGCCCTCGTGCGTGACGAGCAGTACTTC
>once|TRBV2|TRBJ2-1|TRBD2
CASSTGTSGGAYNEQFF
TGTGCCAGCAGTACCGGGACTAGCGGGGGGGCCTACAATGAGCAGTTCTTC
>NA|TRBV21-1|TRBJ1-2|NA
CASSKVGGNYGYTF
TGTGCCAGCAGCAAAGTCGGGGGTAACTATGGCTACACCTTC
>NA|TRBV7-3|TRBJ1-1|NA
CASSRTGNTEAFF
TGTGCCAGCAGTCGAACAGGGAACACTGAAGCTTTCTTT
>NA|TRBV4-3|TRBJ1-1|NA
CASSQNTEAFF
TGCGCCAGCAGCCAGAATACTGAAGCTTTCTTT
>NA|TRBV7-9|TRBJ1-1|NA
CASSFGPVTEAFF
TGTGCCAGCAGCTTCGGGCCTGTAACTGAAGCTTTCTTT